This T cell receptor (beta chain) originates from a study of siplizumab effects on memory and regulatory T cells. Repertoires were generated with immunoSEQ multiplex PCR, while TCRdb's copy carries only in-frame clones and drops some. Here the sample spans about 100,000 clones, approximately 94% being singletons. The ends were cut back, 7 bases at V and 3 bases at J, with 19 bases in the middle. This CDR3 has 15 amino acids. Germline V gives CDR1 MNHEY, CDR2 SMNVEV (reference sequence). Study outcomes and limitations: Siplizumab caused a significant drop in alloreactive sequences traceable to unstimulated CD4+ memory cells. Naive T cell populations appeared to exhibit greater diversity than memory cells and appeared to be major alloresponse contributors.

A word on this clone: Its target is unknown.

The chain employs TRBV27 and TRBJ2-7; either TRBD1 or TRBD2 may fit D (6 bases each). The material sequenced was non-Treg CD4+ T cells sorted from blood. The receptor was derived from a human donor in good health. DNA for the CDR3: TGTGCCAGCACAATAAGCGGCAGGGGACTCTACGAGCAGTACTTC. The encoded protein is CASTISGRGLYEQYF.